This record concerns one T cell receptor (beta chain) sequence. Its antigen is as yet unknown. This sample was taken from a study of persistence of HIV-infected CD4 T cells. Sequencing used immunoSEQ version 4 in survey mode. The method was immunoSEQ multiplex PCR; TCRdb's version includes in-frame clones alone and lacks a portion of them. The table includes approximately 31,000 clones, 82% detected once. V lost 4 bases and J lost 5, with 13 bases in between. Germline assignment: CDR1 MDHEN and CDR2 SYDVKM. CDR3 length equals 14 residues. Cells were stimulated with CMV-infected fibroblast lysates at 10 ug/mL. Sorted nonresponding memory CD4+ T cells were CD40L-negative, CD69-negative, CD45RO-high. Anti-CD28/CD49d costimulation, CD40-blocking antibody and enfuvirtide were given to CD8-depleted PBMCs for approximately 18 hours.

This receptor was identified in an adult woman with HIV who was CMV-seropositive. The chain combines TRBV28 with TRBJ2-3, with a weak D call TRBD1 (5 bases). Specimen: CD4+ T cells sorted from PBMCs after approximately 20-hour stimulation, collected from a patient who received antiretroviral therapy. CDR3 region: CASSSRRAGDTQYF. DNA of the CDR3: TGTGCCAGCAGTTCCCGCAGGGCCGGAGATACGCAGTATTTT.